The 25 T cell receptor beta chains in this list originate from one sample, sequenced in a study of blood T cell repertoires in COVID-19. Libraries were prepared by immunoSEQ multiplex PCR; TCRdb keeps only in-frame clonotypes and omits some of them. The data contain under 200,000 clones, 70% to 90% of them singletons. Sequenced sample: peripheral blood. These receptors all stem from a man aged 35 to 55 who had recovered from COVID-19.

The gene calls are TRBV6-5 and TRBJ1-1, with 7 nucleotides matching TRBD1. Trimming took 6 bases from V and 9 from J; bases not matched to a gene: 10. The CDR3 totals 13 residues. Germline V CDR1 and CDR2: MNHEY, SVGAGI. CDR3 in DNA: TGTGCCAGCAGACTCACAGGGGAAAATCAAGCTTTCTTT. Translation: CASRLTGENQAFF.

This chain uses TRBV4-1 with TRBJ2-5; TRBD2 matches 8 bases. The CDR3 loop spans 15 amino acids. Looked up from germline, CDR1 is MGHRA and CDR2 is YSYEKL. Trimming removed 1 base from V and 3 bases from J; junction bases left unmatched: 4. This chain's CDR3 is CASSQAGGVEETQYF. The CDR3 region has the DNA TGCGCCAGCAGCCAAGCGGGAGGGGTCGAAGAGACCCAGTACTTC.

The V and J genes are TRBV7-9 and TRBJ2-7; 7 bases fit TRBD1. The CDR3 totals 14 residues. The junction had 7 bases not matched to a gene; V was cut back by 5 bases and J by 3 bases. The germline V gene has CDR1 SEHNR and CDR2 FQNEAQ (reference sequence). CDR3 in amino acids: CASSQGQANYEQYF. The CDR3, as DNA: TGTGCCAGCAGCCAAGGACAGGCCAACTACGAGCAGTACTTC.

This chain connects TRBV24-1 to TRBJ2-3; 8 bases map to TRBD2. The germline V gene has CDR1 KGHDR and CDR2 SFDVKD. Germline trimming cut 2 bases from V and 2 bases from J; bases unmatched to any gene: 11. The CDR3 has 18 amino acids. CDR3 DNA: TGTGCCACCAGTGATTCCCCCAGGGCGCGGGAGGCCACAGATACGCAGTATTTT. Translation gives CATSDSPRAREATDTQYF.

This clone occurred a few times. This chain connects TRBV6-2 or TRBV6-3 to TRBJ1-1; 7 nucleotides line up with TRBD1. Germline assignment: CDR1 MNHEY and CDR2 SVGEGT. Trimming cost V 5 bases and J 2 bases; bases outside gene matches: 5. CDR3 length: 14 amino acids. CDR3 DNA: TGTGCCAGCAGTCCGGGACAGCCAAACACTGAAGCTTTCTTT. Encoded protein: CASSPGQPNTEAFF.

The chain has TRBV7-3 and TRBJ2-3; 10 nucleotides agree with TRBD1. The CDR3 runs to 14 residues. Germline lookup yields CDR1 SGHTA and CDR2 FQGTGA. V trimming: 5 bases; J trimming: 5 bases; junction bases outside the gene matches: 4. This chain's CDR3 is CASSPTGGVDTQYF. The CDR3 DNA reads TGTGCCAGCAGCCCGACAGGGGGCGTAGATACGCAGTATTTT.

The table lists this clone with a few counts. The rearrangement joins TRBV5-3 to TRBJ1-2, with 11 bases that match TRBD1. TRBV5-3 counts as an open reading frame of uncertain function. V shed 4 bases, J shed 5 bases, and the junction held 7 bases outside the gene matches. This CDR3 has 15 amino acids. The CDR3 sequence: CARSRLRDRGYGYTF. CDR3 sequence (DNA): TGTGCCAGAAGCAGACTTCGGGACAGGGGGTATGGCTACACCTTC.

This chain links TRBV7-8 with TRBJ2-2; maybe TRBD2 (6 bases). V shed 4 bases and J shed 6 bases, with 21 bases lying between them. Germline CDR1 reads SGHVS; CDR2 reads FQNEAQ. There are 17 residues in the CDR3. This CDR3 reads CASSSHPDYLMAGELFF. CDR3 DNA sequence: TGTGCCAGCAGCTCCCACCCGGACTACCTAATGGCCGGGGAGCTGTTTTTT. Full variable domain (rest looked up from reference TRBV7-8 and TRBJ2-2): GAGVSQSPRYKVAKRGQDVALRCDPISGHVSLFWYQQALGQGPEFLTYFQNEAQLDKSGLPSDRFFAERPEGSVSTLKIQRTQQEDSAVYLCASSSHPDYLMAGELFFGEGSRLTVL.

This chain connects TRBV27 to TRBJ2-3; D not resolved. From germline, CDR1 is MNHEY and CDR2 SMNVEV (reference sequence). CDR3 length equals 13 residues. V was clipped by 4 bases and J by 1 base, with 6 bases between them. The CDR3 protein is CASSSAGTDTQYF. CDR3 nucleotides: TGTGCCAGCAGTTCCGCGGGCACAGATACGCAGTATTTT.

The rearrangement uses TRBV5-1 and TRBJ1-1; tentatively, D is TRBD1 (6 bases). The germline CDR1 and CDR2 sequences are SGHRS and YFSETQ. V lost 0 bases, J lost 6 bases, and 12 bases lay in between. This CDR3 contains 14 residues. This CDR3 is CASSLAVGAPEAFF. CDR3 nucleotides: TGCGCCAGCAGCTTGGCCGTGGGGGCCCCTGAAGCTTTCTTT.

In this sample, this clone turned up a few times. This chain connects TRBV5-1 to TRBJ1-1; D gene ambiguous. CDR1 SGHRS and CDR2 YFSETQ come from the germline V gene. The length of the CDR3 is 13 residues. V dropped 5 bases and J dropped 4 bases, with 12 bases sitting between them. The CDR3 coding sequence is TGCGCCAGCAGGCGGGATGTCAGCACTGAAGCTTTCTTT. It is translated as CASRRDVSTEAFF.

The chain has TRBV16 and TRBJ1-5; TRBD1 matches at 7 bases. The CDR3 is made up of 15 amino acids. In germline, CDR1 is KGHSY, CDR2 FQNENV. The ends lost 0 bases at V and 6 bases at J; junction bases unmatched: 5. CDR3 bases: TGTGCCAGCAGCCAATCGGGGACAGTCGGTCAGCCCCAGCATTTT. It translates to CASSQSGTVGQPQHF.

The V call is TRBV7-2, the J call TRBJ1-5, with a weak D call TRBD1 (5 bases). This CDR3 spans 14 amino acids. Germline values: CDR1 SGHTA, CDR2 FQGNSA. Deletions cut 5 bases from V and 5 bases from J, with 13 bases between. CDR3 nucleotide sequence: TGTGCCAGCAGCGCGGGGGGAGGGTATCAGCCCCAGCATTTT. Protein product: CASSAGGGYQPQHF. Looking up the rest from reference TRBV7-2 and TRBJ1-5 gives the full variable domain: GAGVSQSPSNKVTEKGKDVELRCDPISGHTALYWYRQSLGQGLEFLIYFQGNSAPDKSGLPSDRFSAERTGGSVSTLTIQRTQQEDSAVYLCASSAGGGYQPQHFGDGTRLSIL.

The chain combines TRBV11-2 with TRBJ2-7; 10 bases agree with TRBD1. Germline CDR1 is SGHAT and CDR2 is FQNNGV. V lost 2 bases and J lost 5; bases outside the gene matches: 6. The CDR3 runs 15 residues. CDR3 sequence reads: CASSLRDRGFDEQYF. The CDR3 nucleotides are TGTGCCAGCAGCTTACGGGACAGGGGATTCGACGAGCAGTACTTC.

By share of the sample, this clone is medium-sized. This chain connects TRBV4-1 to TRBJ1-3; D ambiguous. Trimming took 0 bases from V and 4 from J, leaving 10 bases between them. The CDR3 sequence is 15 residues long. Germline V gene data show CDR1 as MGHRA and CDR2 as YSYEKL. The CDR3 loop is CASSQDRSGGNTIYF. The CDR3 DNA sequence: TGCGCCAGCAGCCAAGACCGAAGCGGGGGAAACACCATATATTTT.

The chain has TRBV7-9 and TRBJ1-3; 12 nucleotides agree with TRBD1. Germline V lookup: CDR1 SEHNR, CDR2 FQNEAQ (reference sequence). V shed 7 bases and J 0 bases; nucleotides not matched to a gene: 13. The CDR3 runs to 19 residues. The CDR3 DNA reads TGTGCCAGCACCCCGGCTAGGGGACAGGGGGCTATCTCTGGAAACACCATATATTTT. This codes for CASTPARGQGAISGNTIYF. Full variable domain (remainder filled in from reference TRBV7-9 and TRBJ1-3): DTGVSQNPRHKITKRGQNVTFRCDPISEHNRLYWYRQTLGQGPEFLTYFQNEAQLEKSRLLSDRFSAERPKGSFSTLEIQRTEQGDSAMYLCASTPARGQGAISGNTIYFGEGSWLTVV.

The rearrangement joins TRBV7-9 to TRBJ1-6; TRBD1 matches 10 bases. The CDR3 totals 15 residues. Germline CDR1 reads SEHNR; CDR2 reads FQNEAQ (reference sequence). Trimming cost V 5 bases and J 10 bases; bases outside gene matches: 8. CDR3 amino acids: CASSPGQGRESPLHF. In DNA form, the CDR3 reads TGTGCCAGCAGCCCGGGACAGGGGAGAGAGTCACCCCTCCACTTT.

The J gene is TRBJ2-5, the V gene TRBV28; 9 bases are shared with TRBD1. The CDR3 loop spans 16 amino acids. Germline V gene lookup returns CDR1 MDHEN and CDR2 SYDVKM. The ends lost 2 bases at V and 5 bases at J; junction bases unmatched: 9. DNA for the CDR3: TGTGCCAGCAGTTTAATGGGGGGACAGGGCCGCGAGACCCAGTACTTC. Amino acid sequence: CASSLMGGQGRETQYF.

The rearrangement joins TRBV18 to TRBJ1-1; 7 bases fit TRBD1. The V and J ends lost 6 bases and 0 bases, in that order; junction bases with no gene match: 16. The CDR3 runs 18 residues. Per the germline V gene, CDR1 is KGHSH and CDR2 is LQKENI. The CDR3 here is CASSPSIRTGLMNTEAFF. Written as DNA, the CDR3 is TGTGCCAGCTCGCCGTCGATTCGGACAGGACTTATGAACACTGAAGCTTTCTTT.

The chain carries TRBV6-2 or TRBV6-3 and TRBJ2-7; no clear D. This CDR3 contains 13 residues. Germline V gene lookup returns CDR1 MNHEY and CDR2 SVGEGT. V was cut by 6 bases and J by 2 bases, with 11 bases left in between. DNA of the CDR3: TGTGCCAGCAGCCCCTTTGGCACCTACGAGCAGTACTTC. It encodes CASSPFGTYEQYF.

V is TRBV7-9 and J is TRBJ1-3, with 7 positions matching TRBD1. The germline CDR1 and CDR2 sequences are SEHNR and FQNEAQ (reference sequence). After removal of 4 bases from V and 0 bases from J, the junction contained 15 bases not matched to a gene. The CDR3 runs to 19 residues. Here the CDR3 DNA reads TGTGCCAGCAGCTCCCCCAGGGGGACCGCTAAAGCCTCTGGAAACACCATATATTTT. The encoded protein is CASSSPRGTAKASGNTIYF.

V gene TRBV4-1 combines with J gene TRBJ1-4, with TRBD1 as a possible D gene (5 bases). CDR1 is MGHRA and CDR2 is YSYEKL in the germline V gene. The CDR3 runs 13 residues. V lost 1 base and J 7 bases, leaving 7 bases between the germline ends. Here the CDR3 DNA reads TGCGCCAGCAGCCAAGGCAGGGCTGAAAAACTGTTTTTT. This codes for CASSQGRAEKLFF.

This chain uses TRBV29-1 with TRBJ1-4; D possibly corresponds to TRBD1 (5 bases). This CDR3 region has 13 residues. The V end lost 4 bases, the J end lost 5 bases, and 11 bases lay between the germline ends. Germline CDR1 SQVTM, CDR2 ANQGSEA. The CDR3 nucleotides are TGCAGCGTTGTAGGGCAGGGAAATGAAAAACTGTTTTTT. Its protein is CSVVGQGNEKLFF.

V usage is TRBV7-8 and J usage is TRBJ2-5; no definite D call. The V end was cut by 3 bases, the J end by 5 bases, with 10 bases between. Germline CDR1 is SGHVS and CDR2 is FQNEAQ. There are 13 residues in the CDR3. CDR3 sequence: CASSFSSRETQYF. CDR3 nucleotides: TGTGCCAGCAGCTTCTCCTCGAGGGAGACCCAGTACTTC.

V usage is TRBV15 and J usage is TRBJ1-2; the D gene is possibly TRBD1 (6 bases). The CDR3 sequence is 13 residues long. Germline assignment: CDR1 LNHNV and CDR2 YYDKDF (reference sequence). Between the trimmed V and J ends, which lost 1 base and 4 bases, there was a span of 7 bases. The CDR3: CATSRGGGYGYTF. CDR3 sequence (DNA): TGTGCCACCAGCAGAGGAGGGGGCTATGGCTACACCTTC.